Listed here is a single T cell receptor beta chain. This entry belongs to a study of blood T cell repertoires in COVID-19. Study at large: Acute-phase and convalescent COVID-19 samples originated in the United States, Italy and Spain.

Assay used: immunoSEQ multiplex PCR; TCRdb lists only in-frame clones, some missing. The repertoire holds 250,000 to 300,000 clones, with under 90% as singletons. Trimming cost V 4 bases and J 1 base, with 8 bases left between them. Germline V gene lookup returns CDR1 SGHDT and CDR2 YYEEEE. The CDR3 extends over 14 amino acids. The source is a woman aged 60-75 years with active or convalescent COVID-19. The sample taken for sequencing was peripheral blood. The gene calls are TRBV5-6 and TRBJ2-2, with unresolved D. CDR3: CASSRVRNTGELFF. The CDR3, as DNA: TGTGCCAGCAGCCGGGTCAGGAACACCGGGGAGCTGTTTTTT. Drawing the rest from reference TRBV5-6 and TRBJ2-2, the complete variable domain is DAGVTQSPTHLIKTRGQQVTLRCSPKSGHDTVSWYQQALGQGPQFIFQYYEEEERQRGNFPDRFSGHQFPNYSSELNVNALLLGDSALYLCASSRVRNTGELFFGEGSRLTVL.